This record concerns one T cell receptor beta chain sequence. The data were taken from a study of blood T cell repertoires in COVID-19. Profiled with immunoSEQ multiplex PCR; TCRdb holds only in-frame clones, not every one. Of some 82,000 clones in the sample, 65% to 90% were seen once. The V and J ends lost 0 bases and 4 bases respectively, with 26 bases between them. The length of the CDR3 is 21 residues. The germline gives CDR1 SGHRS, CDR2 YFSETQ. The source of this sequence is a man aged 80 or over with acute or convalescent COVID-19. The genes are TRBV5-1 and TRBJ2-6; tentative D call: TRBD1 (6 bases). Sample: peripheral blood. CDR3 DNA: TGCGCCAGCAGCTTGGAACCCCGGGACACTCTCCTATCTCTGGGGGCCAACGTCCTGACTTTC. Protein sequence: CASSLEPRDTLLSLGANVLTF. The whole variable domain, filled in from reference TRBV5-1 and TRBJ2-6, reads KAGVTQTPRYLIKTRGQQVTLSCSPISGHRSVSWYQQTPGQGLQFLFEYFSETQRNKGNFPGRFSGRQFSNSRSEMNVSTLELGDSALYLCASSLEPRDTLLSLGANVLTFGAGSRLTVL.